This T cell receptor (beta chain) was found in a study of blood T cell repertoires in COVID-19. Study overall: Some COVID-19 samples were acute and others convalescent; all came from the United States, Italy and Spain.

Germline V gene data show CDR1 as MNHNS and CDR2 as SASEGT. The CDR3 runs 14 residues. V lost 2 bases and J lost 5, with 12 bases in between. In the authors' workflow: The assay estimated nucleated cells by amplifying reference gene primers. Sequencing used immunoSEQ multiplex PCR; TCRdb keeps in-frame clones, though not all of them. V, J and clone size were drawn from that table, and D and trimming were deduced from the DNA. The data contain around 110,000 clones, roughly 90% of them singletons. The rearrangement links TRBV6-1 to TRBJ1-1; TRBD1 might be the D (6 bases). Sequences were obtained from peripheral blood. The clonotype originates from a man between 35 and 55 years old with acute or convalescent COVID-19. Here the CDR3 DNA reads TGTGCCAGCAGTGAATCGGGGGGCGAGACTGAAGCTTTCTTT. Its protein product is CASSESGGETEAFF.